The rows below give T cell receptor beta chains drawn from one sample of a study of blood T cell repertoires in COVID-19. Libraries were prepared by immunoSEQ multiplex PCR; TCRdb keeps only in-frame clonotypes and omits some of them. Of about 180,000 clones in the sample, 70% to 80% are singletons; the top ten hold around 15%. Sequences were obtained from PBMCs or T cells enriched from blood (not recorded which). These receptors were collected from a woman between 50 and 59 years old who had recovered from COVID-19. The CDR3 runs from the conserved cysteine through the conserved F or W. The order of the fields is D gene, clone size, V gene, J gene, CDR3 protein, CDR3 DNA. The D gene is left open where the match is weak. Size values are once, few and many counts, or a class for expanded clones, and some rows have none.

>TRBD1|few|TRBV28|TRBJ2-5
CASSPSDRDREETQYF
TGTGCCAGCAGCCCGTCCGACCGGGACAGAGAAGAGACCCAGTACTTC
>-|-|TRBV4-1|TRBJ2-2
CASSQDWRVVTGELFF
TGCGCCAGCAGCCAAGATTGGAGGGTGGTCACCGGGGAGCTGTTTTTT
>TRBD1|few|TRBV15|TRBJ2-3
CATSSDHANRDRSTDTQYF
TGTGCCACCAGCAGTGACCATGCCAACCGGGACAGATCCACAGATACGCAGTATTTT
>TRBD1|-|TRBV10-3|TRBJ2-7
CAISTTGGPYEQYF
TGTGCCATCAGTACCACAGGGGGTCCCTACGAGCAGTACTTC
>-|-|TRBV27|TRBJ2-7
CASSFLGGSYEQYF
TGTGCCAGCAGTTTCCTGGGGGGCTCCTACGAGCAGTACTTC
>-|-|TRBV7-2|TRBJ2-7
CASSLSAYEQYF
TGTGCCAGCAGCTTATCAGCCTACGAGCAGTACTTC
>TRBD1|-|TRBV18|TRBJ2-5
CASSPRQGAQQTQYF
TGTGCCAGCTCACCACGACAGGGGGCGCAACAGACCCAGTACTTC
>TRBD1|-|TRBV28|TRBJ2-7
CASSREDRYTYEQYF
TGTGCCAGCAGTCGAGAGGACAGGTACACCTACGAGCAGTACTTC
>TRBD1|-|TRBV18|TRBJ2-2
CASSPGQGITGELFF
TGTGCCAGCTCGCCTGGACAGGGTATTACCGGGGAGCTGTTTTTT
>-|-|TRBV3-1/TRBV3-2|TRBJ2-7
CASSRRWAGSSYEQYF
TGTGCCAGCAGCCGGCGGTGGGCGGGGAGCTCCTACGAGCAGTACTTC
>-|-|TRBV18|TRBJ2-7
CASSPGHEQYF
TGTGCCAGCTCACCGGGGCACGAGCAGTACTTC
>-|once|TRBV5-4|TRBJ1-1
CASGQGSAAEAFF
TGTGCCAGCGGGCAGGGGTCTGCGGCTGAAGCTTTCTTT
>-|-|TRBV27|TRBJ2-1
CASSLSAGQSGEQFF
TGTGCCAGCAGTTTATCGGCGGGACAGTCGGGTGAGCAGTTCTTC
>-|-|TRBV5-1|TRBJ1-1
CASSLEGATVNTEAFF
TGCGCCAGCAGCTTGGAAGGGGCGACGGTTAACACTGAAGCTTTCTTT
>-|-|TRBV6-4|TRBJ2-1
CASSDGRAGNEQFF
TGTGCCAGCAGTGACGGCAGGGCAGGCAATGAGCAGTTCTTC
>-|-|TRBV2|TRBJ1-4
CASTAGATNEKLFF
TGTGCCAGCACCGCGGGTGCAACTAATGAAAAACTGTTTTTT
>TRBD1|-|TRBV18|TRBJ2-3
CASTGQRITDTQYF
TGTGCCAGCACGGGACAGAGGATCACAGATACGCAGTATTTT
>-|few|TRBV10-3|TRBJ1-6
CAISESRAGGNSPLHF
TGTGCCATCAGTGAGTCACGGGCCGGGGGAAATTCACCCCTCCACTTT
>-|few|TRBV7-9|TRBJ2-3
CASSLGTNPWHTQYF
TGTGCCAGCAGCTTAGGGACAAATCCCTGGCATACGCAGTATTTT
>TRBD1|-|TRBV19|TRBJ1-6
CASRPGTEFNSPLHF
TGTGCCAGTAGACCCGGGACAGAGTTTAATTCACCCCTCCACTTT
>-|-|TRBV18|TRBJ2-3
CASSPPASRGGTDTQYF
TGTGCCAGCTCACCGCCGGCCTCCAGGGGTGGCACAGATACGCAGTATTTT
>-|-|TRBV4-1|TRBJ1-2
CASSQGERSYTF
TGCGCCAGCAGCCAAGGTGAGAGGAGCTACACCTTC
>TRBD2|-|TRBV4-1|TRBJ2-1
CASSQERVAGRVSNEQFF
TGCGCCAGCAGCCAAGAACGGGTAGCAGGGAGGGTGTCCAATGAGCAGTTCTTC
>TRBD2|-|TRBV7-3|TRBJ2-1
CASSKGQVSGQYNEQFF
TGTGCCAGCAGTAAAGGTCAGGTTAGCGGGCAGTACAATGAGCAGTTCTTC
>TRBD2|-|TRBV4-3|TRBJ2-7
CASSQDSGTPTYEQYF
TGCGCCAGCAGCCAAGATAGCGGGACACCTACCTACGAGCAGTACTTC
>-|-|TRBV4-3|TRBJ1-6
CASSQVSGVTSPLHF
TGCGCCAGCAGCCAAGTTTCCGGGGTAACTTCACCCCTCCACTTT
>-|-|TRBV6-5|TRBJ1-1
CASSFRVSGNTEAFF
TGTGCCAGTTCGTTCCGGGTTTCTGGGAACACTGAAGCTTTCTTT
>TRBD2|-|TRBV15|TRBJ2-3
CATSREVAGGPAQYF
TGTGCCACCAGCAGAGAGGTCGCGGGAGGGCCCGCGCAGTATTTT
>TRBD2|-|TRBV16|TRBJ2-4
CASSQGGNIQYF
TGTGCCAGCAGCCAGGGGGGGAACATTCAGTACTTC
>TRBD1|-|TRBV7-8|TRBJ1-1
CASSVQGPQLPMNTEAFF
TGTGCCAGCAGTGTACAGGGGCCCCAACTACCTATGAACACTGAAGCTTTCTTT
>TRBD1|-|TRBV10-2|TRBJ1-4
CATARDRDEKLFF
TGCGCGACCGCCCGGGACAGGGATGAAAAACTGTTTTTT
>-|-|TRBV11-1|TRBJ2-3
CASSSVKRTDTQYF
TGTGCCAGCAGCTCGGTCAAACGCACAGATACGCAGTATTTT